The TCR beta chain under discussion was sequenced for a study of cytomegalovirus exposure and HLA in healthy donors. Overall study findings and caveats: Indistinguishable V segments, including TRBV6-2 and TRBV6-3, were excluded. The dataset shows that most TCR sequences were rare, while some public TCRs occurred in many donors. A missense DCLRE1C variant was associated with V- and J-gene trimming of TCR beta chains in a later analysis, and an independent cohort replicated the association.

The PCR had 60 Vbeta and 13 Jbeta primers. Only in-frame clones appear in the TCRdb table, and some are missing; sequencing was by immunoSEQ multiplex PCR. The table shows 200,000 to 300,000 clones, with 80% to 85% occurring only once. Details on this clone: Its antigen is not known.

The donors gave bone marrow, and they were healthy. V was clipped by 7 bases and J by 3 bases; unmatched bases: 17. CDR3 length: 19 residues. Germline lookup yields CDR1 MDHEN and CDR2 SYDVKM. The source material was PBMCs. The sequence was collected from a woman aged 55 to 70 in good health and CMV-seropositive. The V gene is TRBV28, the J gene TRBJ2-3; TRBD2 matches at 12 bases. The CDR3 here is CASIPSPRLAGGPTDTQYF. CDR3 in DNA: TGTGCCAGCATTCCCTCACCGCGTCTAGCGGGAGGGCCGACAGATACGCAGTATTTT.